The clone carrying this TCR beta chain appeared a few times. Its matching antigen is unknown. This record comes from a study of beta chain features in type 1 diabetes. Whole-study results and caveats: There was a moderate but significant shortening of TCRB CDR3s in all four CD4+ subsets of Type 1 diabetes patients. In the patient group, naive, central memory and Treg TCRB repertoires seemed more alike than in the healthy donor group.

Expressed TCRB transcripts were sequenced after all isolated RNA was converted to cDNA. Sequencing used immunoSEQ multiplex PCR; TCRdb keeps in-frame clones, though not all of them. The table lists about 240,000 clones, about 26% of them singletons. Sample: central memory CD4+ T cells from blood. The sequence came from a man aged 25-45 years in good health.

CDR3 region: CASSPSGSNYEQYF. In DNA form, the CDR3 reads TGTGCCAGCAGCCCTTCCGGCTCTAACTACGAGCAGTACTTC. The chain employs TRBV9 and TRBJ2-7; no firm D call. Per the germline V gene, CDR1 is SGDLS and CDR2 is YYNGEE. The V end lost 4 bases, the J end lost 3 bases, and 14 bases lay between the germline ends. This CDR3 comprises 14 residues. The full variable domain, in which reference TRBV9 and TRBJ2-7 provide the parts outside the CDR3, is DSGVTQTPKHLITATGQRVTLRCSPRSGDLSVYWYQQSLDQGLQFLIQYYNGEERAKGNILERFSAQQFPDLHSELNLSSLELGDSALYFCASSPSGSNYEQYFGPGTRLTVT.